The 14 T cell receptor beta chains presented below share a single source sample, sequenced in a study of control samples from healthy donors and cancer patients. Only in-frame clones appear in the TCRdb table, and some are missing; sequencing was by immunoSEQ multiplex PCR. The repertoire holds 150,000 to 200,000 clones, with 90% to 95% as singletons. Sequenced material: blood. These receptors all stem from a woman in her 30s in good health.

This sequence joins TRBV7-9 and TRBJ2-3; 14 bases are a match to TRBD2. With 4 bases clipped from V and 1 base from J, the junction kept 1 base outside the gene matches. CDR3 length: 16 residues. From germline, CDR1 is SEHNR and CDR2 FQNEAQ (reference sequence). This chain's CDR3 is CASSSGLAGGTDTQYF. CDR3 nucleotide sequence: TGTGCCAGCAGCTCGGGACTAGCGGGGGGCACAGATACGCAGTATTTT.

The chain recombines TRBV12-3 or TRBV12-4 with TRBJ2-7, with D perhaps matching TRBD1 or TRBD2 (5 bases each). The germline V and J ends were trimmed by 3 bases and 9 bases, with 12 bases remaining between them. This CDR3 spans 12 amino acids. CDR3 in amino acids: CASSLGELGQYF. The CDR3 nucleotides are TGTGCCAGCAGTTTGGGGGAACTAGGGCAGTACTTC.

CDR3 sequence: CASSRQTVGNEKLFF. DNA for the CDR3: TGTGCCAGCAGCCGACAGACAGTCGGGAATGAAAAACTGTTTTTT. The rearrangement joins TRBV7-6 to TRBJ1-4; weak D call: TRBD1 (5 bases). Germline V gene lookup returns CDR1 SGHVS and CDR2 FNYEAQ. V was shortened by 5 bases and J by 5 bases, with 15 bases between the two germline ends. The CDR3 length is 15 residues.

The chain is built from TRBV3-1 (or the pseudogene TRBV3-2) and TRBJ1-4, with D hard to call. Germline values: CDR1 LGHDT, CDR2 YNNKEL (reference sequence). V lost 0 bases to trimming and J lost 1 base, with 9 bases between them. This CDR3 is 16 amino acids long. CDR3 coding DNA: TGTGCCAGCAGCCAAGATGGGAGGGTAACTAATGAAAAACTGTTTTTT. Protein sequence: CASSQDGRVTNEKLFF.

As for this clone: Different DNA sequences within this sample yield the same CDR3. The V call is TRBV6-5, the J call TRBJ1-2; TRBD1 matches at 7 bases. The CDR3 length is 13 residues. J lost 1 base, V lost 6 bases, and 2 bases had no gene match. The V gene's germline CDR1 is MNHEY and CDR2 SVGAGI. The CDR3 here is CASSRDSNYGYTF. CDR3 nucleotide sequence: TGTGCCAGCAGCCGGGACAGTAACTATGGCTACACCTTC.

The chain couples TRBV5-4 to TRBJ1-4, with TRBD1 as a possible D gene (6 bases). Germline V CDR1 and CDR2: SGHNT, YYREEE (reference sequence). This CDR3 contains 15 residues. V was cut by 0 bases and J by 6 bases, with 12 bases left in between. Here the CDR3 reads CASSLGGGGDEKLFF. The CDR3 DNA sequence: TGTGCCAGCAGCTTGGGAGGGGGAGGTGATGAAAAACTGTTTTTT.

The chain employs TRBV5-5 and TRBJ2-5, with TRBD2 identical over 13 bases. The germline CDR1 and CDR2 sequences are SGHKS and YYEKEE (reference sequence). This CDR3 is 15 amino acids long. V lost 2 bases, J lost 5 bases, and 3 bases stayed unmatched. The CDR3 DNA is TGTGCCAGCAGCTTCGGACTAGCGGGGGAGGAGACCCAGTACTTC. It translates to CASSFGLAGEETQYF.

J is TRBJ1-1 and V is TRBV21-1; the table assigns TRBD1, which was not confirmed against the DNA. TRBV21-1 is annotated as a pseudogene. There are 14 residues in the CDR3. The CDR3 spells CASSKGFRGTEAFF. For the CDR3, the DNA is TGTGCCAGCAGCAAAGGCTTCAGGGGCACTGAAGCTTTCTTT.

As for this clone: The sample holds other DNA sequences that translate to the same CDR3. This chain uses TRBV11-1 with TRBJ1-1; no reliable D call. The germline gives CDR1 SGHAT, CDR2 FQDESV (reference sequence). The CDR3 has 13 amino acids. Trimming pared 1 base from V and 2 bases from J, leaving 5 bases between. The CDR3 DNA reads TGTGCCAGCAGCTTAGGGCAAAACACTGAAGCTTTCTTT. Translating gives CASSLGQNTEAFF.

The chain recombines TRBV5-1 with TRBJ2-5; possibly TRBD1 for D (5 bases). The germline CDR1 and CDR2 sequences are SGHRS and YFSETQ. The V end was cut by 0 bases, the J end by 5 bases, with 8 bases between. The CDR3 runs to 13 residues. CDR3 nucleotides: TGCGCCAGCAGCTTGGCAGGGTGGGAGACCCAGTACTTC. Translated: CASSLAGWETQYF. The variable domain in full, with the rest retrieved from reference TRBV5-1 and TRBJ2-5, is KAGVTQTPRYLIKTRGQQVTLSCSPISGHRSVSWYQQTPGQGLQFLFEYFSETQRNKGNFPGRFSGRQFSNSRSEMNVSTLELGDSALYLCASSLAGWETQYFGPGTRLLVL.

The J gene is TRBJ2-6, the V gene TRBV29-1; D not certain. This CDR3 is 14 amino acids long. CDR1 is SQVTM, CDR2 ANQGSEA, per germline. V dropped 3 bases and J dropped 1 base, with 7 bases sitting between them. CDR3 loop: CSVEHPSGANVLTF. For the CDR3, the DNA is TGCAGCGTTGAGCATCCTTCTGGGGCCAACGTCCTGACTTTC.

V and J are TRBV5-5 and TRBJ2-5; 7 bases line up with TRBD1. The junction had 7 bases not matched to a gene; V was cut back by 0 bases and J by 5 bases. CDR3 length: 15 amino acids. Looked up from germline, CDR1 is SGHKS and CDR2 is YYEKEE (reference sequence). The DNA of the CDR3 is TGTGCCAGCAGCTTGGGGACAGGTACTATCGAGACCCAGTACTTC. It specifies CASSLGTGTIETQYF.

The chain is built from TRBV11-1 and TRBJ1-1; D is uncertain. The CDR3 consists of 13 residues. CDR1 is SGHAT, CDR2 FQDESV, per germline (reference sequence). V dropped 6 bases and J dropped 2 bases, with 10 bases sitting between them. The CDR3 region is CASRVGLNTEAFF. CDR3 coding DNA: TGTGCCAGCAGGGTGGGCTTAAACACTGAAGCTTTCTTT.

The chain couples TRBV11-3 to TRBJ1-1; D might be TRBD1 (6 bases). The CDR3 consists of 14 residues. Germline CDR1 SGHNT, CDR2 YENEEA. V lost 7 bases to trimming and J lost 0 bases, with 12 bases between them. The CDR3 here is CASTPDRLNTEAFF. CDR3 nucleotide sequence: TGTGCCAGCACCCCGGACAGATTGAACACTGAAGCTTTCTTT. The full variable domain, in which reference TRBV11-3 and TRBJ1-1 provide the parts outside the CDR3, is EAGVVQSPRYKIIEKKQPVAFWCNPISGHNTLYWYLQNLGQGPELLIRYENEEAVDDSQLPKDRFSAERLKGVDSTLKIQPAELGDSAVYLCASTPDRLNTEAFFGQGTRLTVV.